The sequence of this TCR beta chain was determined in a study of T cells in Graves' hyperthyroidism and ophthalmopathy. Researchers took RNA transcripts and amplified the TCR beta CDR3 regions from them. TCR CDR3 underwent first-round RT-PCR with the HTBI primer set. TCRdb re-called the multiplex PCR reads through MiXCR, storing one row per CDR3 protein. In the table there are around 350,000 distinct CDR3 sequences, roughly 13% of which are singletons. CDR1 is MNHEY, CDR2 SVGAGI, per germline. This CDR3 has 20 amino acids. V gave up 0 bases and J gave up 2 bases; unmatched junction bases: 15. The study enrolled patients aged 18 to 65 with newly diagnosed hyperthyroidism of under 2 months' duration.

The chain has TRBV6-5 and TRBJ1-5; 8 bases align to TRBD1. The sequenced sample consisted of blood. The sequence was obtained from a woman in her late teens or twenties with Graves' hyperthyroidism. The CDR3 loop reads CASSYSIRWTGKYGNQPQHF. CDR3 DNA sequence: TGTGCCAGCAGTTACTCGATTCGGTGGACAGGGAAATACGGCAATCAGCCCCAGCATTTT.